The source of this T cell receptor (beta chain) is a study of T cell repertoires in cytomegalovirus infection. Study-wide context: Both a matching HLA type and CMV infection were indicated by public TCR beta signatures.

This CDR3 spans 13 amino acids. V lost 1 base and J lost 5, with 9 bases in between. One entry per CDR3 protein, called by TCRdb with MiXCR from the reads. The table lists a few hundred thousand distinct CDR3 sequences, 42% of them singletons, with 35% to 50% in the top ten. Whole-study results and caveats: The cumulative frequency of public TCR beta families identified carriers of CMV plus the relevant HLA. HLA-C-restricted CMV-specific TCR beta clonotypes prevailed in the ex vivo response.

Comment on this clonotype: What it binds is unknown.

Sample: cultured PBMCs, taken from culture after CMV antigen stimulation. V gene TRBV12-3 or TRBV12-4 combines with J gene TRBJ2-7; either TRBD1 or TRBD2 may fit D (6 bases each). The TCR was taken from a human donor in good health (CMV status not recorded). Some clones in this sample may be carry-over from other donors' samples. This CDR3 is CASSLGGGHEQYF. CDR3 nucleotide sequence: TGTGCCAGCAGTTTAGGAGGGGGGCACGAGCAGTACTTC.